Listed below are T cell receptor beta chains from one sample, sequenced in a study of T-cell reconstitution after alpha-beta-depleted transplantation in children. TCRdb reanalysed the PCR reads using MiXCR and keeps one entry per CDR3 protein. The table lists fewer than 350,000 distinct CDR3 sequences, 11% of them singletons. The source material was peripheral blood, sampled 180 days after TCRalphabeta/CD19-depleted stem cell transplant. Receptors originate from a male patient aged 2 to 9 who had a stem cell transplant for chronic granulomatous disease, so the T cells may come from the graft donor. Both conserved end residues are part of each CDR3. Each record gives: V gene, clone size, J gene, D gene, CDR3 DNA, CDR3 protein. D genes are given only for firm matches. Clone size is given for some rows only: seen once, a few or many times, or a class if the clone is expanded.

v_gene: TRBV5-1
abundance: many
j_gene: TRBJ2-3
d_gene: TRBD1
CDR3nt: TGCGCCAGCAGCTACCCAGGACAGGGGCCAGATACGCAGTATTTT
CDR3aa: CASSYPGQGPDTQYF

v_gene: TRBV20-1
abundance: many
j_gene: TRBJ2-3
d_gene: NA
CDR3nt: TGCAGTCCCCCGACTCCCTCTTCAACGTATTTT
CDR3aa: CSPPTPSSTYF

v_gene: TRBV7-2
abundance: NA
j_gene: TRBJ2-7
d_gene: TRBD2
CDR3nt: TGTGCCAGCAGCTTAGTAGCGGGGGAGGCCTACGAGCAGTACTTC
CDR3aa: CASSLVAGEAYEQYF

v_gene: TRBV2
abundance: few
j_gene: TRBJ1-1
d_gene: NA
CDR3nt: TGTGCCAGCAGTAAGCGGGCGGGGAGAGGGTACTACACTGAAGCTTTCTTT
CDR3aa: CASSKRAGRGYYTEAFF

v_gene: TRBV10-3
abundance: many
j_gene: TRBJ2-1
d_gene: TRBD1
CDR3nt: TGTGCCATCAGTGAGGGGGATCAGGGGGCGCGCCACCTCCTCTACAATGAGCAGTTCTTC
CDR3aa: CAISEGDQGARHLLYNEQFF

v_gene: TRBV6-5
abundance: many
j_gene: TRBJ1-4
d_gene: NA
CDR3nt: TGTGCCAGCAGTTACTCGGGACCGCGTACGGAAAAACTGTTTTTT
CDR3aa: CASSYSGPRTEKLFF

v_gene: TRBV20-1
abundance: many
j_gene: TRBJ2-2
d_gene: NA
CDR3nt: TGCAGTGCTCGGGCGTACACCGGGGAGCTGTTTTTT
CDR3aa: CSARAYTGELFF

v_gene: TRBV20-1
abundance: once
j_gene: TRBJ2-1
d_gene: TRBD2
CDR3nt: TGCAGTGCTAGCAGGTCGGGGGGGCCCTCCTACAATGAGCAGTTCTTC
CDR3aa: CSASRSGGPSYNEQFF

v_gene: TRBV7-2
abundance: many
j_gene: TRBJ2-2
d_gene: TRBD1
CDR3nt: TGTGCCAGCAGCTCTACAGGGGTTAACACCGGGGAGCTGTTTTTT
CDR3aa: CASSSTGVNTGELFF

v_gene: TRBV6-4
abundance: many
j_gene: TRBJ1-6
d_gene: TRBD1
CDR3nt: TGTGCCAGCAGTCCCGGGACAGGTCAACCCCTCCACTTT
CDR3aa: CASSPGTGQPLHF

v_gene: TRBV19
abundance: NA
j_gene: TRBJ2-3
d_gene: NA
CDR3nt: TGTGCCAGTAGTATTTCAGGGAAGGCAGATACGCAGTATTTT
CDR3aa: CASSISGKADTQYF

v_gene: TRBV12-3/TRBV12-4
abundance: many
j_gene: TRBJ1-5
d_gene: NA
CDR3nt: TGTGCCAGCACCCGGGGCCTTAGCAATCAGCCCCAGCATTTT
CDR3aa: CASTRGLSNQPQHF

v_gene: TRBV7-9
abundance: many
j_gene: TRBJ1-5
d_gene: TRBD1
CDR3nt: TGTGCCAGCAGCTTAGGGACAGGGGGGTGGAATCAGCCCCAGCATTTT
CDR3aa: CASSLGTGGWNQPQHF

v_gene: TRBV12-3/TRBV12-4
abundance: many
j_gene: TRBJ2-7
d_gene: TRBD1
CDR3nt: TGTGCCAGCAGTCAAACGGGACAGCCGAGCTCCTACGAGCAGTACTTC
CDR3aa: CASSQTGQPSSYEQYF

v_gene: TRBV28
abundance: many
j_gene: TRBJ2-7
d_gene: NA
CDR3nt: TGTGCCAGCGGGGGGTACGAGCAGTACTTC
CDR3aa: CASGGYEQYF

v_gene: TRBV11-2
abundance: few
j_gene: TRBJ1-1
d_gene: NA
CDR3nt: TGTGCCAGCAGCTTATCTATTCGGGGGGGGACTGAAGCTTTCTTT
CDR3aa: CASSLSIRGGTEAFF

v_gene: TRBV3-1
abundance: few
j_gene: TRBJ2-2
d_gene: TRBD2
CDR3nt: TGTGCCAGCAGCCAAGATCGCGCTAGCGGGTTTAAAAGGAGGGAGCTGTTTTTT
CDR3aa: CASSQDRASGFKRRELFF

v_gene: TRBV12-3/TRBV12-4
abundance: few
j_gene: TRBJ2-1
d_gene: NA
CDR3nt: TGTGCCAGCAGCCCGATAGCTAGCACCTACAATGAGCAGTTCTTC
CDR3aa: CASSPIASTYNEQFF

v_gene: TRBV15
abundance: many
j_gene: TRBJ2-6
d_gene: NA
CDR3nt: TGTGCCACCAGCAGAACATTCTGGGCCCAAACCCGTTCTGGGGCCAACGTCCTGACTTTC
CDR3aa: CATSRTFWAQTRSGANVLTF

v_gene: TRBV28
abundance: many
j_gene: TRBJ2-7
d_gene: TRBD1
CDR3nt: TGTGCCAGCAGTTCTCCCGGGACAGGGCTCTACGAGCAGTACTTC
CDR3aa: CASSSPGTGLYEQYF

v_gene: TRBV20-1
abundance: many
j_gene: TRBJ2-3
d_gene: NA
CDR3nt: TGCAGTGCAAGCTTAATAGCGGACACAGATACGCAGTATTTT
CDR3aa: CSASLIADTDTQYF

v_gene: TRBV29-1
abundance: many
j_gene: TRBJ2-5
d_gene: NA
CDR3nt: TGCAGCGTTGAAACTGGGTTTCCGGAGACCCAGTACTTC
CDR3aa: CSVETGFPETQYF

v_gene: TRBV12-3/TRBV12-4
abundance: many
j_gene: TRBJ2-7
d_gene: TRBD2
CDR3nt: TGTGCCAGCAACCCTGGGGGGGGTAGCGGGAGTTCCTACGAGCAGTACTTC
CDR3aa: CASNPGGGSGSSYEQYF

v_gene: TRBV6-1
abundance: many
j_gene: TRBJ2-1
d_gene: NA
CDR3nt: TGTGCCAGTGGGGGTTCAGGTTTGAATGAGCAGTTCTTC
CDR3aa: CASGGSGLNEQFF

v_gene: TRBV25-1
abundance: many
j_gene: TRBJ2-1
d_gene: TRBD2
CDR3nt: TGTGCCAGCCCGCTAGCGGGACCCTCCTACAATGAGCAGTTCTTC
CDR3aa: CASPLAGPSYNEQFF

v_gene: TRBV18
abundance: many
j_gene: TRBJ2-5
d_gene: NA
CDR3nt: TGTGCCAGCTCACCACCGGTGGATTACCTCCAAGAGACCCAGTACTTC
CDR3aa: CASSPPVDYLQETQYF

v_gene: TRBV6-1
abundance: NA
j_gene: TRBJ2-2
d_gene: TRBD1
CDR3nt: TGTGCCAGCACCAGGGACAGGAACACCGGGGAGCTGTTTTTT
CDR3aa: CASTRDRNTGELFF

v_gene: TRBV12-3/TRBV12-4
abundance: many
j_gene: TRBJ2-2
d_gene: NA
CDR3nt: TGTGCCAGCAGTTTGGTCATGTCTAGTCGGGCCGGGGAGCTGTTTTTT
CDR3aa: CASSLVMSSRAGELFF

v_gene: TRBV7-2
abundance: many
j_gene: TRBJ1-1
d_gene: TRBD1
CDR3nt: TGTGCCAGCAGCCCAAGGACAGGGGAGAATTTGCACACTGAAGCTTTCTTT
CDR3aa: CASSPRTGENLHTEAFF

v_gene: TRBV12-3/TRBV12-4
abundance: many
j_gene: TRBJ2-2
d_gene: TRBD2
CDR3nt: TGTGCCAGCAGTGTACTAGCGGACCACATGAACACCGGGGAGCTGTTTTTT
CDR3aa: CASSVLADHMNTGELFF

v_gene: TRBV2
abundance: many
j_gene: TRBJ1-5
d_gene: NA
CDR3nt: TGTGCCAGCAACGATCCCTCTACAGGGCCCAATCAGCCCCAGCATTTT
CDR3aa: CASNDPSTGPNQPQHF

v_gene: TRBV12-3/TRBV12-4
abundance: many
j_gene: TRBJ2-2
d_gene: NA
CDR3nt: TGTGCCAGCAGTTATCGGCTAAACACCGGGGAGCTGTTTTTT
CDR3aa: CASSYRLNTGELFF

v_gene: TRBV29-1
abundance: many
j_gene: TRBJ2-3
d_gene: TRBD2
CDR3nt: TGCAGCACAAGGATAGGGACTAGCAGCGCAGATACGCAGTATTTT
CDR3aa: CSTRIGTSSADTQYF

v_gene: TRBV4-3
abundance: many
j_gene: TRBJ2-4
d_gene: TRBD1
CDR3nt: TGCGCCAGCAGCCAAGCGGGCCCTGGACAGGGGGTGGGCATTCAGTACTTC
CDR3aa: CASSQAGPGQGVGIQYF

v_gene: TRBV7-8
abundance: many
j_gene: TRBJ1-2
d_gene: NA
CDR3nt: TGTGCCAGCAGTCCCCGGCTGACGGGACGGGAATTTGGCTACACCTTC
CDR3aa: CASSPRLTGREFGYTF